This TCR beta chain was captured by sequencing in a study of Graves' ophthalmopathy and Graves' hyperthyroidism listed by TCRdb under 2018. For the study in its entirety: Peripheral blood was collected before any treatment was given, at the time of initial diagnosis. The study used signatures of the TCR beta repertoire to tell Graves' ophthalmopathy apart from Graves' hyperthyroidism and to predict which patients would progress to ophthalmopathy. In total, around 140 blood samples were TCR-sequenced: fewer than 50 ophthalmopathy, over 70 hyperthyroidism and approximately 17 hyperthyroidism-to-ophthalmopathy patients. To explore V-J signatures that distinguish ophthalmopathy from hyperthyroidism, a discovery set of under 110 patients was enrolled, made up of about 40 with ophthalmopathy and 57 with stable hyperthyroidism. An independent validation cohort was composed of approximately 18 hyperthyroidism patients and some 16 patients who later progressed from hyperthyroidism to ophthalmopathy. T-cell repertoires of thyroid tissue and blood were compared in six hyperthyroidism patients. Following sample collection, hyperthyroidism patients were given methimazole at a starting dose of 30 mg daily, and ophthalmopathy patients were given high-dose intravenous methylprednisolone. Broader findings and caveats from the paper: Sample size was not predetermined statistically, and investigators were not blinded to group allocation. Most of the expanded thyroid clonotypes with a frequency above 0.001 were also detected in blood, and it was suggested that the thyroid immune response may be reflected by blood repertoires. The 13-signature model separated ophthalmopathy from stable hyperthyroidism with roughly 88% sensitivity and about 81% specificity in cross-validation, and 80%/75% in the test set. In validation, the model predicted ophthalmopathy progression with nearly 71% sensitivity and 72.22% specificity; some 13 predicted patients were CT-confirmed with GO in a median of about 6.1 months.

Patients with ophthalmopathy had moderately to severely active disease, with a Clinical Activity Score of 3 or more, a NOSPECS grade of 4 or more, and a disease duration of less than 3 months. Patients with other autoimmune diseases, uncontrolled infections, pregnancy or lactation were excluded from the study. Diagnosis relied on clinical symptoms, serum thyroxine, TRAb, thyroid ultrasound and orbital computed tomography. PBMCs were isolated from around 10 ml of fresh peripheral blood by Ficoll-Paque density gradient centrifugation. Total RNA was extracted using Trizol reagent, and RNA quality was checked on an Agilent 2100 Bioanalyzer. Taken from cysteine to phenylalanine, the CDR3 has 11 residues. The only DNA kept is the CDR3, 33 bases in frame from the first base. The germline V gene encodes CDR1 SEHNR and CDR2 FQNEAQ (reference sequence). The V and J ends are trimmed by 3 bases and 9 bases, leaving 8 bases between them.

TCR beta CDR3 regions were amplified from RNA transcripts for repertoire sequencing. The first round of RT-PCR was done with HTBI primers and the Qiagen OneStep RT-PCR kit, and was followed by a second round of multiplex PCR, then size selection and purification. The libraries underwent paired-end sequencing with 100 bp reads on an Illumina HiSeq2000. Turning to the authors' computational methods: SOAPnuke was used for read processing, and reads with adapters, uncalled bases, a mean Phred below 15, or no exact constant-primer or identifier match were discarded. COPE v1.2.5 was used to merge the high-quality paired reads. Each unique nucleotide sequence was treated as a clonotype, and MiTCR v1.1 was used to align the clonotypes to the IMGT TRB V, D and J references. Analysis was restricted to V-J combinations with a frequency above 0.0001, which covered roughly 99% of repertoires. For each V-J combination, a TCR clonal expansion and chaos score was defined as F50 clonal expansion divided by the chaos observed in the TCRdist matrix. Welch's t-statistics and random forest were used to narrow the features down to 10 to 15 V-J combinations, which were then fed into a naive Bayes classifier. The Morisita-Horn index was used to measure how similar the thyroid and blood repertoires were. TCRdb trimmed the raw reads at Q25, called clones with MiXCR and kept productive beta chains. Every entry covers one CDR3 protein and lists the most common genes and DNA from its rows. The V and J calls come from TCRdb's annotation, not from the publication. The sample data list about 700,000 distinct CDR3 sequences, and just over 40% of these were observed just once. Clones ranked in the top ten supply 3% to 4% of the sample.

As concerns this clonotype: No antigen is known for it. No much larger clone exists at a distance of one base, and base qualities are not known.

Recombination linked TRBV7-9 to TRBJ2-5; a tentative D call is TRBD1 (5 bases match). Specimen: peripheral blood. This sequence originates from an adult man with Graves' ophthalmopathy. The CDR3 protein is CASSFQGSQYF. The nucleotide sequence reads TGTGCCAGCAGCTTTCAGGGATCCCAGTACTTC.